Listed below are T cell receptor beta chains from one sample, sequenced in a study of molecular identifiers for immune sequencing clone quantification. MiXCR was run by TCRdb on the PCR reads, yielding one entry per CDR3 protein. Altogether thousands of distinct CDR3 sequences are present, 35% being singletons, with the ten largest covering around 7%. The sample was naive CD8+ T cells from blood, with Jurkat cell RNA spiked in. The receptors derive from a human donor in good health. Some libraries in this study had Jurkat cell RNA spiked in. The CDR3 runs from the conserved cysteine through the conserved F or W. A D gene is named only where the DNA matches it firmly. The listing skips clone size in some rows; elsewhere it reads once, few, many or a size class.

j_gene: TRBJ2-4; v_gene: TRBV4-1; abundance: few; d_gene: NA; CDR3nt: TGCGCCAGCAGCCAAGAAATTGGCCAGCCAAACATTCAGTACTTC; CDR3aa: CASSQEIGQPNIQYF
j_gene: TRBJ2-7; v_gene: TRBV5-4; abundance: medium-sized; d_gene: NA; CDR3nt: TGTGCCAGCAGCCCAAAAGACCGTTACGAGCAGTACTTC; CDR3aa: CASSPKDRYEQYF
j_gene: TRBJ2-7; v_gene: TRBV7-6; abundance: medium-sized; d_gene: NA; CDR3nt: TGTGCCAGCAGCCCGGGGGACTTCTCCTACGAGCAGTACTTC; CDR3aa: CASSPGDFSYEQYF
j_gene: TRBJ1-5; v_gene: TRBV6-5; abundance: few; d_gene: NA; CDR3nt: TGTGCCAGCAGTAACGGGGCGATCCATAGCAATCAGCCCCAGCATTTT; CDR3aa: CASSNGAIHSNQPQHF
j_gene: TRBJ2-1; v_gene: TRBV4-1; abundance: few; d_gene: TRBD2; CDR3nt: TGCGCCAGCAGCCACAATCTAGCGGGAGGATGGAATGAGCAGTTCTTC; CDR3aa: CASSHNLAGGWNEQFF
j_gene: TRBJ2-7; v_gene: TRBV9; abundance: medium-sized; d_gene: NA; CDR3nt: TGTGCCAGCAGCGCCGGGTCCAGCTCCTACGAGCAGTACTTC; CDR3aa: CASSAGSSSYEQYF
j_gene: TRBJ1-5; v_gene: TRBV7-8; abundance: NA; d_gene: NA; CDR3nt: TGTGCCAGCAGCTTAGAATCAGGGTTGGTAGGTCAGCCCCAGCATTTT; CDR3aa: CASSLESGLVGQPQHF
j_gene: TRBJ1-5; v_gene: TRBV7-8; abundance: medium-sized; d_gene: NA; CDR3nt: TGTGCCAGCAACGAAGGGATTGGGGATCAGCCCCAGCATTTT; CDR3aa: CASNEGIGDQPQHF
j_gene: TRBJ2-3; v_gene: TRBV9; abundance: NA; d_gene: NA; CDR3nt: TGTGCCAGCAGCGTAGTAAGTGGAGATACGCAGTATTTT; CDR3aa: CASSVVSGDTQYF
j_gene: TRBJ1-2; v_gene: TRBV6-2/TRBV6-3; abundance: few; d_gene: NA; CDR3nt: TGTGCCAGCAGTTACTGGACAGATGGCTACACCTTC; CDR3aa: CASSYWTDGYTF
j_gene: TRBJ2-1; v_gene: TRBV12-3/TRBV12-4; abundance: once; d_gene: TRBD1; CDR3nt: TGTGCCAGCAGTCCCGCCCGGGACAGCTCCTACAATGAGCAGTTCTTC; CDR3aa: CASSPARDSSYNEQFF
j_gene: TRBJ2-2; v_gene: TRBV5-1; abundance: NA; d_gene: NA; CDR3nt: TGCGCCAGCAGCTTATGGGGAGGAGGCGCCGGGGAGCTGTTTTTT; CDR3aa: CASSLWGGGAGELFF
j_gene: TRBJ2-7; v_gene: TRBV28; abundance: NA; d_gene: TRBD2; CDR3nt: TGTGCCAGCAGTTTGGAAGTAGCGGGAGGGCCTGGTGAGCAGTACTTC; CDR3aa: CASSLEVAGGPGEQYF
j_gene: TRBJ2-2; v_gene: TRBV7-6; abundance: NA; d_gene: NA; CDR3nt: TGTGCCAGCAGCTCTGGCGGGACCGGGGAGCCGTTTTTT; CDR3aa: CASSSGGTGEPFF
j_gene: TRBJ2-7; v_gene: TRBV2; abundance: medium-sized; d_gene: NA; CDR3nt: TGTGCCAGCAGTGAGATGGGACTGCCTCCCGAGCAGTACTTC; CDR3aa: CASSEMGLPPEQYF
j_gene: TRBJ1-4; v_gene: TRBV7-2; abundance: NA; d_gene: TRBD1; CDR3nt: TGTGCCAGCAGCCTTAACGGACAGGGGCCGAATGAAAAACTGTTTTTT; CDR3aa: CASSLNGQGPNEKLFF
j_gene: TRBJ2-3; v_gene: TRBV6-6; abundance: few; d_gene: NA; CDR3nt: TGTGCCAGCAACCCGTGGCATGCAGGGGACACAGATACGCAGTATTTT; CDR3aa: CASNPWHAGDTDTQYF
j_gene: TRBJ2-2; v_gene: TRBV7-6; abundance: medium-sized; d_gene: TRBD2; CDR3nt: TGTGCCAGCAGCTTAGTTATTGCGGGAGGGCCGAACACCGGGGAGCTGTTTTTT; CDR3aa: CASSLVIAGGPNTGELFF
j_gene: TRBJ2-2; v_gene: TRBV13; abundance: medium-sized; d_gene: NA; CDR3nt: TGTGCCACCGGGGACGGTAACACCGGGGAGCTGTTTTTT; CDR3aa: CATGDGNTGELFF
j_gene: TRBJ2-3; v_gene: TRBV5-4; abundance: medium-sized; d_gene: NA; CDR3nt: TGTGCCAGCAGCTGGGGGAAGGGGAGCAATACGCAGTATTTT; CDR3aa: CASSWGKGSNTQYF
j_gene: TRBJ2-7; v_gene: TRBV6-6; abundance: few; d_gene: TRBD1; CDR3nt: TGTGCCAGCATCAATTTAGGGACAGGGAGCTCCTACGAGCAGTACTTC; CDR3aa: CASINLGTGSSYEQYF
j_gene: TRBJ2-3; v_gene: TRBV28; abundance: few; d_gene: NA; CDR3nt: TGTGCCAGCAGCCTTACGGCCCAGCGGGATACGCAGTATTTT; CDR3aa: CASSLTAQRDTQYF
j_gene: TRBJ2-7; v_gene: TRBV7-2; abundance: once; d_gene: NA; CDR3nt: TGTGCCAGCAGCTTACTCGCGGGTGGGTTCGAGCAGTACTTC; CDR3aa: CASSLLAGGFEQYF
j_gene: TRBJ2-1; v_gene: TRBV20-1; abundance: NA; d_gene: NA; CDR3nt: TGCAGTGCTAGAGGGGTCTACACGTACAATGAGCAGTTCTTC; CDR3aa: CSARGVYTYNEQFF
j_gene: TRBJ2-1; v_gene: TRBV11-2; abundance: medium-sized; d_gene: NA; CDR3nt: TGTGCCAGCAGCTCGTTCGGAGGGGGCCATGAGCAGTTCTTC; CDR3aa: CASSSFGGGHEQFF
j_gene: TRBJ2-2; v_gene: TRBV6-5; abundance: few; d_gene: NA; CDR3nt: TGTGCCAGCAGTTACTCGATGGTCGGGGAGCTGTTTTTT; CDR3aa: CASSYSMVGELFF
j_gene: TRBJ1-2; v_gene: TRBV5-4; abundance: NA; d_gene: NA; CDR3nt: TGTGCCAGCAGCTTGGGAAGTAACTATGGCTACACCTTTGGCGTGGACTATGGCTTCACCTTC; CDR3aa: CASSLGSNYGYTFGVDYGFTF
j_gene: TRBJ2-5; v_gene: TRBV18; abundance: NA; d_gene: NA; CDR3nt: TGTGCCAGCTCACCGGGGGAGACCCAGTACTTC; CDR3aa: CASSPGETQYF
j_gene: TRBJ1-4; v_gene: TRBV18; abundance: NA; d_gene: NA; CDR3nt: TGTGCCAGCTCAGTGGCAGGGCCGAAGTTTGAAAAACTGTTTTTT; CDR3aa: CASSVAGPKFEKLFF
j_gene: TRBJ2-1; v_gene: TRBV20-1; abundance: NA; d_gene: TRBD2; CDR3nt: TGCAGTGCTAGAGGACTAGCGGGATACAATGAGCAGTTCTTC; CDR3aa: CSARGLAGYNEQFF
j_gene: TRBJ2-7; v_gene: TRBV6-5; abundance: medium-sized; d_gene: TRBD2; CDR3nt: TGTGCCAGCAGTGCTAGCGGGACGGTAGGCGAGCAGTACTTC; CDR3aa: CASSASGTVGEQYF
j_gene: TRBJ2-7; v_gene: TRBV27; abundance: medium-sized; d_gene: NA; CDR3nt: TGTGCCAGCAGGGGTCTTTCCTACGAGCAGTACTTC; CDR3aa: CASRGLSYEQYF
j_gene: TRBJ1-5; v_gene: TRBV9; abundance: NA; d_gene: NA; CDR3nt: TGTGCCAGCAGCGTAGGAGGCAGGGCGGATCAGCCCCAGCATTTT; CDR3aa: CASSVGGRADQPQHF
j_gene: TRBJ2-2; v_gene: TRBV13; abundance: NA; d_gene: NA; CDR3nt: TGTGCCAGCAGCTTTTCCGGGGAGCTGTTTTTT; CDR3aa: CASSFSGELFF
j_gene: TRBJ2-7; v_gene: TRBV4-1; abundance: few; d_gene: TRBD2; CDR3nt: TGCGCCAGCAGCCATCCGGGACTAGCGCTCTACGAGCAGTACTTC; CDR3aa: CASSHPGLALYEQYF
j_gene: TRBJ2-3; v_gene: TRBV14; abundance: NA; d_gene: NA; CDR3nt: TGTGCCAACAGCCAACCAGGGTACACAGATACGCAGTATTTT; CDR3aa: CANSQPGYTDTQYF
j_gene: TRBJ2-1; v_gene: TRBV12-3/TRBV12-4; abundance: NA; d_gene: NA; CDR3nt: TGTGCCAGCAGCACGTACAATGAGCAGTTCTTC; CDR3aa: CASSTYNEQFF
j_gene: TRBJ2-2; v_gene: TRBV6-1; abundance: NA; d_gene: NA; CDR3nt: TGTGCCAGCAGTGCCGACCCGAACACCGGGGAGCTGTTTTTT; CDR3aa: CASSADPNTGELFF
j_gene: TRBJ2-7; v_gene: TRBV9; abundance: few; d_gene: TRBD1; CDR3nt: TGTGCCAGCAGCGCAACTGGGACAGGGGACGCCGAGCAGTACTTC; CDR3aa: CASSATGTGDAEQYF
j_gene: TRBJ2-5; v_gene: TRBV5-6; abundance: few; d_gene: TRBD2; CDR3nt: TGTGCCAGCAGCTTACCGGGACTAGCGGAAGAGACCCAGTACTTC; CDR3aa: CASSLPGLAEETQYF
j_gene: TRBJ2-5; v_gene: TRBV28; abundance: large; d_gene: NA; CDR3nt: TGTGCCAGCACCGAGACAGGACCCCAAGAGACCCAGTACTTC; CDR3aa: CASTETGPQETQYF
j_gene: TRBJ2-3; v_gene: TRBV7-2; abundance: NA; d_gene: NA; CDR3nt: TGTGCCAGCAGCTCCGCCGTTGGGGCTAGCACAGATACGCAGTATTTT; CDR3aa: CASSSAVGASTDTQYF
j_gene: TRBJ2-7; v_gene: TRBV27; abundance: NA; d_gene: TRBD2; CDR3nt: TGTGCCAGCAGTTCCCCCGGACTAGCGGGAGTCGGAGAGCAGTACTTC; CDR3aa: CASSSPGLAGVGEQYF
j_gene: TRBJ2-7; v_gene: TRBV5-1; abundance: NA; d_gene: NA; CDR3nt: TGCGCCAGCAGCCTAGAAAGCTACGAGCAGTACTTC; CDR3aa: CASSLESYEQYF
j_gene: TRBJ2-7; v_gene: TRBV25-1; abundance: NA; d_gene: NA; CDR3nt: TGTGCCAGCAGTGAAACCTGGGGTTCGACCATCGAGCAGTACTTC; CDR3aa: CASSETWGSTIEQYF
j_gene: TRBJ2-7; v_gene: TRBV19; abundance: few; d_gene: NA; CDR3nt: TGTGCCAGTAGTCCAGGGAGGTACGAGCAGTACTTC; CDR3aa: CASSPGRYEQYF
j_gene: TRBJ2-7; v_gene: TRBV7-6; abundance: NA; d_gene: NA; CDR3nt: TGTGCCAGCAGCCCTATGGAGGGGGCCTACGAGCAGTACTTC; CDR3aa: CASSPMEGAYEQYF
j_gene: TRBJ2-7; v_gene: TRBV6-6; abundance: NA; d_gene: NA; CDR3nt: TGTGCCAGCAGTTACCGGACGGCCTACGAGCAGTACTTC; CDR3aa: CASSYRTAYEQYF
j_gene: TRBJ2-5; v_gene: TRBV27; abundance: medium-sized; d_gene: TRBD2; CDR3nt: TGTGCCAGCAGTACGAAAGGACTAGCGGGGTACCAAGAGACCCAGTACTTC; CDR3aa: CASSTKGLAGYQETQYF
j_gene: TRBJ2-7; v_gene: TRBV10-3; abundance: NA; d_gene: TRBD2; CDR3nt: TGTGCCATCAGTGGGACTAGCGGGGATTTCTACGAGCAGTACTTC; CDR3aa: CAISGTSGDFYEQYF
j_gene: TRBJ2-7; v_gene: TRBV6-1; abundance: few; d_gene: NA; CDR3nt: TGTGCCGTCTCAGAGTACGAGCAGTACTTC; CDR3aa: CAVSEYEQYF
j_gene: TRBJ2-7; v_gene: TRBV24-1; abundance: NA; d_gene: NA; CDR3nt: TGTGCCACCAGTGATACCCTCGTCTCCTACAATGAGCAGTACTTC; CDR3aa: CATSDTLVSYNEQYF
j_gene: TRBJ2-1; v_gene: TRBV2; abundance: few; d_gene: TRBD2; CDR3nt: TGTGCCAGCATCGGACTAGCGGGGTACAATGAGCAGTTCTTC; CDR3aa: CASIGLAGYNEQFF
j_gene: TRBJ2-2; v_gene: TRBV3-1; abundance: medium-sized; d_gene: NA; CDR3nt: TGTGCCAGCAGCACCGGGACTTCAAACACCGGGGAGCTGTTTTTT; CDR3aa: CASSTGTSNTGELFF
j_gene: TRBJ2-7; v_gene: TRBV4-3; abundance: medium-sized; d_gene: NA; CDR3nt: TGCGCCAGCAGCCAAGAGGCGGGACACCTCTACGAGCAGTACTTC; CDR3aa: CASSQEAGHLYEQYF
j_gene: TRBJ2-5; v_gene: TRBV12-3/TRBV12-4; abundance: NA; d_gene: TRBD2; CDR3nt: TGTGCCAGCAGTTCGGCGGGAGCCGGGGAGACCCAGTACTTC; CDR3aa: CASSSAGAGETQYF
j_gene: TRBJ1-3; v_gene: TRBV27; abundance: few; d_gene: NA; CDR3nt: TGTGCCAGCAGTTTATCGAACTCTGGAAACACCATATATTTT; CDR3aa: CASSLSNSGNTIYF
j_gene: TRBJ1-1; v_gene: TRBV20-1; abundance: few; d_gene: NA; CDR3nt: TGCAGCGGTCAGCTTGACACTGAAGCTTTCTTT; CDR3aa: CSGQLDTEAFF
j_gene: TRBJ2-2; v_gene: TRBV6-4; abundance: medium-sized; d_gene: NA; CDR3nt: TGTGCCAGCAGTTTCGGGCAGAACACCGGGGAGCTGTTTTTT; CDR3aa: CASSFGQNTGELFF
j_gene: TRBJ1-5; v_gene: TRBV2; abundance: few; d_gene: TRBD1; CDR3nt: TGTGCCAGCACGAAAAGAGACAGGGGCAATCAGCCCCAGCATTTT; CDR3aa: CASTKRDRGNQPQHF